One sample yielded the 28 T cell receptor beta chains listed below, sequenced in a study of cytomegalovirus exposure and HLA in healthy donors. The primer mix had 60 Vbeta and 13 Jbeta primers. Assay used: immunoSEQ multiplex PCR; TCRdb lists only in-frame clones, some missing. The sample consists of 140,000 or so clones, about 66% of them appearing once. What was sequenced was PBMCs. The receptor set was obtained from a male donor in good health and CMV-seronegative.

The gene calls are TRBV30 and TRBJ1-1; D remains ambiguous. Germline V gene lookup returns CDR1 GTSNPN and CDR2 SVGIG (reference sequence). Trimming removed 3 bases at V and 0 bases at J, with 14 bases between. The CDR3 sequence is 15 residues long. In DNA, the CDR3 is TGTGCCTGGAGGGAGGCGGGCATTTTGAACACTGAAGCTTTCTTT. Translated, it gives CAWREAGILNTEAFF.

This clone was seen more than once but under ten times. This sequence joins TRBV5-1 and TRBJ2-5; 9 bases align to TRBD1. V shed 1 base, J shed 4 bases, and the junction held 5 bases outside the gene matches. The CDR3 runs 15 residues. The V gene's germline CDR1 is SGHRS and CDR2 YFSETQ. DNA of the CDR3: TGCGCCAGCAGCTTGTTCGGACAGGGGAGAGAGACCCAGTACTTC. It is translated as CASSLFGQGRETQYF.

The chain links TRBV5-1 to TRBJ2-3; tentatively, D is TRBD1 (6 bases). The CDR3 totals 15 residues. Trimming pared 4 bases from V and 2 bases from J, leaving 14 bases between. Looked up from germline, CDR1 is SGHRS and CDR2 is YFSETQ. CDR3 sequence: CASSQDGQLTDTQYF. The CDR3 DNA reads as TGCGCCAGCAGCCAGGACGGACAGCTCACAGATACGCAGTATTTT.

The table lists this clone with a few counts. This chain links TRBV6-4 with TRBJ2-1; 9 bases agree with TRBD1. Germline V gives CDR1 MRHNA, CDR2 SNTAGT. The CDR3 covers 15 residues. The V and J ends lost 4 bases and 3 bases, in that order; junction bases with no gene match: 4. CDR3 coding DNA: TGTGCCAGCAGTGTGGGACAGGGCGACTACAATGAGCAGTTCTTC. This gives the protein CASSVGQGDYNEQFF.

This clone was seen only a few times. V and J are TRBV6-6 and TRBJ1-1; D perhaps matches TRBD1 (5 bases). Germline CDR1 and CDR2: MNHNY and SVGAGI (reference sequence). This CDR3 is built from 12 residues. V was clipped by 5 bases and J by 7 bases, with 11 bases between them. This CDR3 reads CASSDRPGEAFF. CDR3 in DNA: TGTGCCAGCAGTGACAGACCGGGTGAAGCTTTCTTT.

This clone occurred a few times. This chain connects TRBV19 to TRBJ2-7; possibly TRBD1 for D (6 bases). Germline assignment: CDR1 LNHDA and CDR2 SQIVND (reference sequence). The length of the CDR3 is 13 residues. The V end lost 7 bases, the J end lost 3 bases, and 13 bases lay between the germline ends. Here the CDR3 DNA reads TGTGCCAGTATTAACAGGGACCTCTACGAGCAGTACTTC. Residues: CASINRDLYEQYF.

This clone was seen more than once but under ten times. This rearrangement joins TRBV6-5 to TRBJ1-1; D unclear. V was trimmed by 2 bases and J by 8 bases, leaving 15 bases between them. CDR1 is MNHEY, CDR2 SVGAGI, per germline. The CDR3 totals 14 residues. CDR3 nucleotide sequence: TGTGCCAGCAGTTACGGAGGGTCAATCCGGGAAGCTTTCTTT. Residues: CASSYGGSIREAFF.

This clone appeared a single time. J is TRBJ2-7 and V is TRBV5-8; TRBD1 agrees at 9 bases. V dropped 0 bases and J dropped 5; count of bases not matched to a gene: 3. This CDR3 spans 14 amino acids. In germline, CDR1 is SGHTS, CDR2 YDEGEE. This chain's CDR3 is CASSLGQGVDEQYF. The CDR3 DNA reads TGTGCCAGCAGCTTGGGACAGGGGGTGGACGAGCAGTACTTC.

The chain couples TRBV4-1 to TRBJ1-1; 7 bases fit TRBD1. The CDR3 is 16 amino acids. Germline values: CDR1 MGHRA, CDR2 YSYEKL. V lost 1 base to trimming and J lost 0 bases; unmatched junction nucleotides: 5. CDR3 nucleotide sequence: TGCGCCAGCAGCCAAGCCCCTACAGGGGTGAACACTGAAGCTTTCTTT. It specifies CASSQAPTGVNTEAFF.

J is TRBJ1-4 and V is TRBV10-3; D gene uncertain. Trimming cost V 4 bases and J 0 bases, with 12 bases left between them. The CDR3 has 16 residues. Germline V gene lookup returns CDR1 ENHRY and CDR2 SYGVKD. CDR3 region: CAISAGELSTNEKLFF. In nucleotides, the CDR3 is TGTGCCATCAGTGCCGGGGAACTCTCAACTAATGAAAAACTGTTTTTT.

J is TRBJ2-7 and V is TRBV4-1; tentatively, D is TRBD1 (5 bases). V lost 1 base, J lost 2 bases, and 12 bases lay in between. Per germline, CDR1 MGHRA and CDR2 YSYEKL. This CDR3 spans 15 amino acids. Here the CDR3 DNA reads TGCGCCAGCAGCCAAGCTCAGGACACTCCCTACGAGCAGTACTTC. It is translated as CASSQAQDTPYEQYF.

The chain uses TRBV5-1 and TRBJ2-5; D might be TRBD2 (7 bases). V was clipped by 6 bases and J by 2 bases, with 23 bases between them. This CDR3 region has 17 residues. Germline V gene data show CDR1 as SGHRS and CDR2 as YFSETQ. The CDR3 loop reads CASTRSWGGAPQETQYF. CDR3 nucleotide sequence: TGCGCCAGCACCCGCTCATGGGGGGGGGCACCACAAGAGACCCAGTACTTC.

The chain has TRBV15 and TRBJ1-1; D ambiguous. V lost 5 bases and J 0 bases, leaving 13 bases between the germline ends. The CDR3 loop spans 15 amino acids. CDR1 LNHNV and CDR2 YYDKDF come from the germline V gene (reference sequence). CDR3 loop: CATSSAELLNTEAFF. The CDR3 DNA sequence: TGTGCCACCAGCTCAGCGGAACTCCTGAACACTGAAGCTTTCTTT.

The genes are TRBV9 and TRBJ2-3, with TRBD1 matching over 8 bases. The CDR3 contains 15 residues. The trim removed 5 bases at V and 3 bases at J, leaving 8 bases unmatched. Germline V gene lookup returns CDR1 SGDLS and CDR2 YYNGEE. The CDR3 region is CASSYHRGRTDTQYF. CDR3 sequence (DNA): TGTGCCAGCAGTTACCACAGGGGGAGAACAGATACGCAGTATTTT.

Here the CDR3 reads CASSLAPTSGGAPVQETQYF. CDR3 sequence (DNA): TGCGCCAGCAGCTTGGCCCCGACTAGCGGGGGGGCCCCGGTCCAAGAGACCCAGTACTTC. J is TRBJ2-5 and V is TRBV5-1; 14 bases are a match to TRBD2. This CDR3 is 20 amino acids long. The V and J ends lost 0 bases and 1 base, in that order; junction bases with no gene match: 11. CDR1 is SGHRS and CDR2 is YFSETQ in the germline V gene. Full variable domain (rest looked up from reference TRBV5-1 and TRBJ2-5): KAGVTQTPRYLIKTRGQQVTLSCSPISGHRSVSWYQQTPGQGLQFLFEYFSETQRNKGNFPGRFSGRQFSNSRSEMNVSTLELGDSALYLCASSLAPTSGGAPVQETQYFGPGTRLLVL.

The gene calls are TRBV21-1 and TRBJ2-7; the table gives TRBD1 as D, unverified against the DNA. TRBV21-1 counts as a pseudogene. The CDR3 runs 17 residues. The CDR3 sequence is CASSKEPGTRSSYEQYF. In DNA, the CDR3 is TGTGCCAGCAGCAAAGAGCCCGGGACACGCAGCTCCTACGAGCAGTACTTC.

The chain carries TRBV7-2 and TRBJ2-3; no firm D call. The CDR3 loop spans 15 amino acids. Germline V gene sequence: CDR1 SGHTA, CDR2 FQGNSA. Trimming took off 0 bases at V and 2 bases at J, with 9 bases between the two ends. For the CDR3, the DNA is TGTGCCAGCAGCTTAGCGTTAACCTACACAGATACGCAGTATTTT. Its translation is CASSLALTYTDTQYF.

The chain links TRBV6-6 to TRBJ1-3; the D gene is possibly TRBD1 (5 bases). Germline loops: CDR1 MNHNY, CDR2 SVGAGI (reference sequence). The CDR3 length is 15 residues. Trimming took 2 bases from V and 0 from J, leaving 8 bases between them. The CDR3 here is CASSYAQGSGNTIYF. The CDR3 nucleotides read TGTGCCAGCAGTTACGCCCAGGGCTCTGGAAACACCATATATTTT.

This rearrangement joins TRBV5-4 to TRBJ1-2; tentatively, D is TRBD1 (6 bases). This CDR3 is 14 amino acids long. Trimming cost V 1 base and J 5 bases, with 12 bases left between them. The V gene's germline CDR1 is SGHNT and CDR2 YYREEE (reference sequence). CDR3 in DNA: TGTGCCAGCAGCTTGCAGGGGCCTGATTATGGCTACACCTTC. Translated: CASSLQGPDYGYTF.

This clone was observed a handful of times. The chain employs TRBV7-6 and TRBJ2-2; D is undetermined. The CDR3 covers 18 residues. Looked up from germline, CDR1 is SGHVS and CDR2 is FNYEAQ. Trimming removed 3 bases at V and 4 bases at J, with 21 bases between. CDR3 residues: CASSFLEAGSTGTGELFF. The CDR3 DNA follows: TGTGCCAGCAGCTTCCTCGAAGCCGGGTCCACGGGCACCGGGGAGCTGTTTTTT.

CDR3 protein: CASSSNGPGDEQYF. The CDR3 DNA follows: TGTGCCAGCAGTTCTAACGGGCCCGGGGACGAGCAGTACTTC. The chain uses TRBV6-5 and TRBJ2-7; perhaps TRBD2 as D (5 bases). The CDR3 has 14 amino acids. Trimming pared 4 bases from V and 5 bases from J, leaving 15 bases between. The V gene's germline CDR1 is MNHEY and CDR2 SVGAGI.

V gene TRBV28 combines with J gene TRBJ1-2; no clear D gene. Germline CDR1 reads MDHEN; CDR2 reads SYDVKM. Trimming stripped 6 bases from V and 0 bases from J, with 14 bases between. This CDR3 comprises 15 residues. The CDR3 loop is CASSPPARANYGYTF. Written as DNA, the CDR3 is TGTGCCAGCAGCCCTCCGGCTAGAGCTAACTATGGCTACACCTTC.

This chain connects TRBV2 to TRBJ2-7, with TRBD1 identical over 12 bases. With 6 bases clipped from V and 5 bases from J, the junction kept 11 bases outside the gene matches. CDR3 length equals 16 residues. CDR1 is SNHLY and CDR2 is FYNNEI in the germline V gene. The CDR3 DNA sequence: TGTGCCAGCAGCAAAACCGGGACAGGGGGCTTCGACGAGCAGTACTTC. Protein: CASSKTGTGGFDEQYF.

This clone showed up just once. The chain links TRBV28 to TRBJ1-2; a weak D match, TRBD1 (6 bases). There are 14 residues in the CDR3. V shed 6 bases and J shed 10 bases, with 21 bases lying between them. Germline V gives CDR1 MDHEN, CDR2 SYDVKM. Here the CDR3 DNA reads TGTGCCAGCAGACCACAGGGCCCCCTTATTAACTACACCTTC. Residues: CASRPQGPLINYTF.

The table lists this clone with a few counts. This rearrangement joins TRBV7-6 to TRBJ2-2, with D hard to call. Germline CDR1 is SGHVS and CDR2 is FNYEAQ. The CDR3 length is 14 residues. The germline V and J ends were trimmed by 5 bases and 0 bases, with 7 bases remaining between them. This CDR3 is CASSQLPNTGELFF. CDR3 in DNA: TGTGCCAGCAGCCAACTCCCGAACACCGGGGAGCTGTTTTTT.

V is TRBV7-6 and J is TRBJ2-5; 7 bases agree with TRBD1. The CDR3 loop spans 14 amino acids. CDR1 is SGHVS, CDR2 FNYEAQ, per germline. The trim removed 0 bases at V and 5 bases at J, leaving 3 bases unmatched. CDR3: CASSLAGQLETQYF. As DNA, the CDR3 is TGTGCCAGCAGCTTAGCGGGACAGCTGGAGACCCAGTACTTC.

CDR3 coding DNA: TGTGCCTGGAGTGGCGCAATACAAGAGACCCAGTACTTC. It yields the protein CAWSGAIQETQYF. The chain has TRBV30 and TRBJ2-5; D ambiguous. V lost 1 base, J lost 2 bases, and 8 bases lay in between. Germline V gives CDR1 GTSNPN, CDR2 SVGIG (reference sequence). The CDR3 is 13 amino acids. Combining the CDR3 with reference TRBV30 and TRBJ2-5 gives the whole variable domain SQTIHQWPATLVQPVGSPLSLECTVEGTSNPNLYWYRQAAGRGLQLLFYSVGIGQISSEVPQNLSASRPQDRQFILSSKKLLLSDSGFYLCAWSGAIQETQYFGPGTRLLVL.

This clone has a handful of counts. This chain uses TRBV7-2 with TRBJ1-5, with D unresolved. Per germline, CDR1 SGHTA and CDR2 FQGNSA. The CDR3 is made up of 13 amino acids. V lost 5 bases to trimming and J lost 4 bases, with 9 bases between them. For the CDR3, the DNA is TGTGCCAGCAGCCCTAACGGGAATCAGCCCCAGCATTTT. It specifies CASSPNGNQPQHF. Combining the CDR3 with reference TRBV7-2 and TRBJ1-5 gives the whole variable domain GAGVSQSPSNKVTEKGKDVELRCDPISGHTALYWYRQSLGQGLEFLIYFQGNSAPDKSGLPSDRFSAERTGGSVSTLTIQRTQQEDSAVYLCASSPNGNQPQHFGDGTRLSIL.